This T cell receptor (beta chain) derives from a study of shared clonotypes between healthy human individuals. Study results and caveats: Clonotype sharing among donors was expected to depend on sequencing depth. Larger richness was generally estimated for naive than memory subsets. Clonotypes which were not shared had lower generation probabilities than clonotypes that all four donors shared.

The V gene lost 7 bases and the J gene lost 0 bases, with 9 bases spanning the gap. The CDR3 spans 13 residues. The germline V gene has CDR1 LNHDA and CDR2 SQIVND (reference sequence). Concerning this clone: Its antigen is as yet unknown.

Clones were read by immunoSEQ multiplex PCR, and TCRdb kept only the in-frame ones, dropping some. The sample lists approximately 1,500,000 clones, 98% occurring once. The V call is TRBV19, the J call TRBJ2-5; D gene unclear. Sequenced material: naive CD4+ T cells sorted from blood. Subset specified: CD45RA+ positively selected. The clonotype comes from a man in his thirties or forties in good health. The CDR3 DNA follows: TGTGCCAGTAATAGCAGGAACCAAGAGACCCAGTACTTC. Its translation: CASNSRNQETQYF.